Following are 29 T cell receptor beta chains from one sample sequenced in a study of T-cell memory formation after mild COVID-19. From the 5' RACE reads, TCRdb called clonotypes with MiXCR, one entry per CDR3 protein. The table shows 250,000 to 300,000 distinct CDR3 sequences, with roughly 15% occurring only once. The sequenced sample was PBMCs or a T cell subset sorted from them (not recorded which). These receptors all stem from a man aged 18 to 35 who had mild COVID-19 (a few samples of this study predate the infection). Cell type and time point are not known.

This clonotype has at least ten counts. The chain uses TRBV14 and TRBJ2-1; D unclear. Germline loops: CDR1 SGHDN, CDR2 FVKESK. The CDR3 length is 15 residues. Trimming shortened V by 2 bases and J by 0 bases, and 8 bases separated the two germline ends. CDR3 DNA sequence: TGTGCCAGCAGCCAATATAAAAGCTCCTACAATGAGCAGTTCTTC. Amino acid sequence: CASSQYKSSYNEQFF.

This chain connects TRBV5-1 to TRBJ1-1; D remains unclear. V lost 4 bases to trimming and J lost 4 bases, with 11 bases between them. The CDR3 contains 13 residues. The germline V gene encodes CDR1 SGHRS and CDR2 YFSETQ. CDR3 sequence: CASSHGSFTEAFF. The DNA of the CDR3 is TGCGCCAGCAGCCACGGGTCCTTCACTGAAGCTTTCTTT.

V is TRBV11-2 and J is TRBJ2-5; a possible D gene is TRBD2 (6 bases). Germline CDR1 reads SGHAT; CDR2 reads FQNNGV. The CDR3 sequence is 14 residues long. With 1 base removed from V and 7 bases from J, the gap between germline ends came to 13 bases. Here the CDR3 DNA reads TGTGCCAGCAGCTTAGGGGAGGCGCGAGGGACCCAGTACTTC. It codes for CASSLGEARGTQYF.

This chain joins TRBV20-1 and TRBJ1-1; D remains unclear. V was trimmed by 6 bases and J by 1 base, leaving 9 bases between them. Germline V CDR1 and CDR2: DFQATT, SNEGSKA (reference sequence). CDR3 length: 12 residues. Here the CDR3 reads CSATYGNTEAFF. In DNA, the CDR3 is TGCAGTGCCACGTACGGGAACACTGAAGCTTTCTTT.

The rearrangement uses TRBV7-6 and TRBJ2-5, with 9 bases identical to TRBD2. Germline assignment: CDR1 SGHVS and CDR2 FNYEAQ. This CDR3 is built from 14 residues. Trimming removed 5 bases from V and 5 bases from J; junction bases left unmatched: 6. The CDR3: CASSPIAGDETQYF. CDR3 nucleotides: TGTGCCAGCAGCCCTATAGCGGGGGATGAGACCCAGTACTTC.

The V call is TRBV12-3 or TRBV12-4, the J call TRBJ1-5; the D gene is possibly TRBD1 (5 bases). The CDR3 is 15 amino acids. Trimming removed 2 bases at V and 3 bases at J, with 11 bases between. For the CDR3, the DNA is TGTGCCAGCAGTTTACAGGGAGTAAACAATCAGCCCCAGCATTTT. It is translated as CASSLQGVNNQPQHF.

The rearrangement links TRBV28 to TRBJ1-2, with D unclear. The CDR3 runs to 13 residues. Germline assignment: CDR1 MDHEN and CDR2 SYDVKM. V gave up 2 bases and J gave up 6 bases, with 10 bases separating them. This CDR3 reads CASSLGWQDGYTF. The CDR3 DNA reads as TGTGCCAGCAGTTTAGGGTGGCAGGATGGCTACACCTTC.

This clonotype has a count of ten or more. This sequence joins TRBV6-2 or TRBV6-3 and TRBJ1-4; weak D call: TRBD1 (5 bases). V was shortened by 7 bases and J by 5 bases, with 14 bases between the two germline ends. Germline assignment: CDR1 MNHEY and CDR2 SVGEGT. The CDR3 runs 14 residues. The CDR3: CASTPGRENEKLFF. CDR3 bases: TGTGCCAGCACCCCGGGACGTGAGAATGAAAAACTGTTTTTT.

This clonotype was counted only a few times. The V and J genes are TRBV7-3 and TRBJ2-3, with D possibly being TRBD1 or TRBD2 (6 bases each). V was shortened by 2 bases and J by 2 bases, with 23 bases between the two germline ends. CDR3 length: 19 amino acids. CDR1 is SGHTA and CDR2 is FQGTGA in the germline V gene. The CDR3 DNA reads TGTGCCAGCAGCTTAGCAGTTGGGGGGCCGGGGGCGCACACAGATACGCAGTATTTT. Amino acid sequence: CASSLAVGGPGAHTDTQYF.

The J gene is TRBJ2-2, the V gene TRBV12-3 or TRBV12-4, with TRBD2 matching over 14 bases. V gave up 5 bases and J gave up 6 bases; unmatched junction bases: 11. The CDR3 totals 18 residues. The DNA of the CDR3 is TGTGCCAGCAGTGGGTCGACTAGCGGGGGGGCCTTGCCCGGGGAGCTGTTTTTT. Translating it yields CASSGSTSGGALPGELFF.

This chain connects TRBV6-6 to TRBJ1-5, with no clear D. The CDR3 is 15 residues long. In germline, CDR1 is MNHNY, CDR2 SVGAGI (reference sequence). V was shortened by 2 bases and J by 0 bases, with 8 bases between the two germline ends. CDR3 amino acids: CASSYGPDSNQPQHF. CDR3 nucleotides: TGTGCCAGCAGTTACGGACCCGATAGCAATCAGCCCCAGCATTTT.

The chain has TRBV28 and TRBJ2-1; 7 bases are a match to TRBD2. Unmatched junction bases numbered 8, after V lost 7 bases and J lost 8 bases. Looked up from germline, CDR1 is MDHEN and CDR2 is SYDVKM. The CDR3 covers 13 residues. The CDR3 sequence: CASKRSREDEQFF. CDR3 bases: TGTGCCAGCAAGCGAAGCCGGGAGGATGAGCAGTTCTTC.

The chain is built from TRBV20-1 and TRBJ2-1; 8 bases align to TRBD2. The junction had 11 bases not matched to a gene; V was cut back by 2 bases and J by 11 bases. This CDR3 comprises 14 residues. Germline-derived CDR1 and CDR2 are DFQATT and SNEGSKA (reference sequence). The CDR3: CSARSGRAGEKQFF. The CDR3 DNA follows: TGCAGTGCTAGATCGGGACGAGCGGGGGAGAAGCAGTTCTTC.

At least ten counts were recorded for this clonotype. This chain links TRBV7-9 with TRBJ1-1; D not resolved. Germline values: CDR1 SEHNR, CDR2 FQNEAQ (reference sequence). This CDR3 contains 12 residues. Between the trimmed V and J ends, which lost 6 bases and 3 bases, there was a span of 8 bases. CDR3 region: CASRERDTEAFF. The CDR3, as DNA: TGTGCCAGCAGAGAGAGGGACACTGAAGCTTTCTTT. Drawing the rest from reference TRBV7-9 and TRBJ1-1, the complete variable domain is DTGVSQNPRHKITKRGQNVTFRCDPISEHNRLYWYRQTLGQGPEFLTYFQNEAQLEKSRLLSDRFSAERPKGSFSTLEIQRTEQGDSAMYLCASRERDTEAFFGQGTRLTVV.

V usage is TRBV9 and J usage is TRBJ2-4; D remains ambiguous. Germline V gives CDR1 SGDLS, CDR2 YYNGEE. Trimming removed 3 bases from V and 0 bases from J, with 10 bases in between. The CDR3 is 15 amino acids. CDR3 in amino acids: CASSGAGRAKNIQYF. The CDR3 DNA follows: TGTGCCAGCAGCGGTGCAGGTCGAGCCAAAAACATTCAGTACTTC.

This rearrangement joins TRBV7-2 to TRBJ1-4; D gene unclear. Trimming pared 5 bases from V and 8 bases from J, leaving 9 bases between. CDR1 SGHTA and CDR2 FQGNSA come from the germline V gene. The CDR3 contains 12 residues. The CDR3 here is CASSTSSEKLFF. For the CDR3, the DNA is TGTGCCAGCAGCACGAGCTCAGAAAAACTGTTTTTT.

The gene calls are TRBV7-9 and TRBJ1-1; D remains ambiguous. The germline gives CDR1 SEHNR, CDR2 FQNEAQ (reference sequence). V was trimmed by 3 bases and J by 1 base, leaving 6 bases between them. This CDR3 has 13 residues. The CDR3 DNA is TGTGCCAGCAGCTTGGTGGCGAACACTGAAGCTTTCTTT. Encoded protein: CASSLVANTEAFF.

This clonotype occurred a few times. CDR3 nucleotide sequence: TGCAGTGCTCCGACCTGGGGGGCCACTAGAGCTTTCTTT. It is translated as CSAPTWGATRAFF. The chain recombines TRBV20-1 with TRBJ1-1, with D tentatively TRBD1 (6 bases). This CDR3 has 13 residues. CDR1 DFQATT and CDR2 SNEGSKA come from the germline V gene (reference sequence). The V end lost 5 bases, the J end lost 10 bases, and 20 bases lay between the germline ends.

J is TRBJ1-3 and V is TRBV2; D remains ambiguous. The CDR3 spans 15 residues. With 0 bases removed from V and 0 bases from J, the gap between germline ends came to 6 bases. The germline gives CDR1 SNHLY, CDR2 FYNNEI. The CDR3 spells CASSEAPTSGNTIYF. For the CDR3, the DNA is TGTGCCAGCAGTGAAGCACCGACCTCTGGAAACACCATATATTTT.

This clonotype turned up a few times. The chain recombines TRBV7-8 with TRBJ2-5; D tentatively fits TRBD1 or TRBD2 (5 bases each). The germline CDR1 and CDR2 sequences are SGHVS and FQNEAQ. The CDR3 length is 15 residues. With 7 bases removed from V and 1 base from J, the gap between germline ends came to 16 bases. The CDR3 here is CASTNEGLFQETQYF. DNA of the CDR3: TGTGCCAGCACCAACGAGGGGCTTTTCCAAGAGACCCAGTACTTC.

The genes are TRBV7-9 and TRBJ2-7; no clear D gene. Per germline, CDR1 SEHNR and CDR2 FQNEAQ (reference sequence). The CDR3 loop spans 13 amino acids. V lost 4 bases to trimming and J lost 1 base, with 8 bases between them. The CDR3 spells CASSSSVSYEQYF. The DNA for the CDR3 is TGTGCCAGCAGCTCGTCGGTTTCCTACGAGCAGTACTTC.

This clonotype showed up just a few times. The chain joins TRBV7-6 to TRBJ2-1, with D hard to call. V was cut by 5 bases and J by 7 bases, with 9 bases left in between. The CDR3 totals 12 residues. Per the germline V gene, CDR1 is SGHVS and CDR2 is FNYEAQ. CDR3 residues: CASSPTRNEQFF. In DNA, the CDR3 is TGTGCCAGCAGCCCAACGAGAAATGAGCAGTTCTTC.

This clonotype occurred a few times. V usage is TRBV6-6 and J usage is TRBJ1-1; D gene uncertain. CDR3 length: 14 residues. V was shortened by 7 bases and J by 4 bases, with 16 bases between the two germline ends. Per germline, CDR1 MNHNY and CDR2 SVGAGI (reference sequence). This CDR3 is CASTTSDGATEAFF. The DNA for the CDR3 is TGTGCCAGCACCACCTCAGACGGAGCCACTGAAGCTTTCTTT.

The chain links TRBV12-3 or TRBV12-4 to TRBJ2-7; D call uncertain. The V end lost 3 bases, the J end lost 3 bases, and 15 bases lay between the germline ends. This CDR3 spans 15 amino acids. The CDR3: CASSFGSLAYYEQYV. The CDR3 DNA reads TGTGCCAGCAGTTTCGGCAGTTTGGCCTACTACGAGCAGTACGTC.

This clonotype was counted ten times or more. This sequence joins TRBV20-1 and TRBJ1-2, with D hard to call. This CDR3 comprises 12 residues. V was shortened by 1 base and J by 4 bases, with 7 bases between the two germline ends. Per germline, CDR1 DFQATT and CDR2 SNEGSKA (reference sequence). The chain's CDR3 is CSARGTPYGYTF. CDR3 sequence (DNA): TGCAGTGCTAGAGGTACACCCTATGGCTACACCTTC.

Written as DNA, the CDR3 is TGCAGTGCTAGGGGGGCGTCTGGAAACACCATATATTTT. It yields the protein CSARGASGNTIYF. The chain employs TRBV20-1 and TRBJ1-3; possibly TRBD1 for D (6 bases). The CDR3 loop spans 13 amino acids. CDR1 DFQATT and CDR2 SNEGSKA come from the germline V gene (reference sequence). The germline V and J ends were trimmed by 3 bases and 1 base, with 7 bases remaining between them.

The V call is TRBV12-3 or TRBV12-4, the J call TRBJ1-2, with TRBD1 as a possible D gene (5 bases). The CDR3 totals 15 residues. Trimming took 2 bases from V and 6 from J, leaving 16 bases between them. For the CDR3, the DNA is TGTGCCAGCAGTTTAAGGGTGCGTGTGGGGGATGGCTACACCTTC. Translating it yields CASSLRVRVGDGYTF.

V and J are TRBV5-1 and TRBJ2-7; no clear D. Germline CDR1 reads SGHRS; CDR2 reads YFSETQ. The CDR3 has 16 residues. Trimming took off 4 bases at V and 0 bases at J, with 17 bases between the two ends. CDR3 residues: CASSQSGRAPSYEQYF. The CDR3 DNA reads as TGCGCCAGCAGCCAGTCGGGTAGGGCCCCCTCCTACGAGCAGTACTTC.

This clonotype was detected ten times or more. The V gene is TRBV5-1, the J gene TRBJ2-1; TRBD2 might be the D (6 bases). Per germline, CDR1 SGHRS and CDR2 YFSETQ. Trimming stripped 0 bases from V and 4 bases from J, with 11 bases between. CDR3 length: 15 amino acids. DNA for the CDR3: TGCGCCAGCAGCTTGGGTAGCGGTTCTTACAATGAGCAGTTCTTC. It yields the protein CASSLGSGSYNEQFF.